This T cell receptor (beta chain) was sequenced for a study of blood T cells in healthy people across ages. This clonotype was observed a few times. Combining a sample-barcoded 5' primer with a J-beta primer mix, a second PCR ran for roughly 7 to 12 cycles. TCRdb reprocessed the 5' RACE reads with MiXCR, giving one entry per CDR3 protein. The table shows 1.5 million to 2 million distinct CDR3 sequences, with under 30% occurring only once. CDR3 size: 10 residues. The sequence came from a woman in her twenties or thirties in good health. The chain uses TRBV21-1 and TRBJ2-1. TRBV21-1 is deemed a pseudogene. Sequencing used blood. CDR3 DNA: TGTGCCAGCCTTTTAGGTGAGCAGTTCTTC. Translating gives CASLLGEQFF.